This T cell receptor (beta chain) was profiled in a study of T cell responses to AZD1222 COVID-19 vaccine. Study observations and caveats: Regions 160-218 and 743-854 dominated among vaccine-associated CD4 TCRs spanning spike. Scientists sampled the repertoires only once the peak T cell response had passed.

This table comes from immunoSEQ multiplex PCR, and its TCRdb copy is limited to in-frame clones, with some not included. This sample yields 95,000 to 150,000 clones, of which about 90% are seen a single time; roughly 13% belongs to the top ten. The CDR3 loop spans 15 amino acids. J was trimmed by 11 bases and V by 5 bases; bases with no gene match: 15. Germline-derived CDR1 and CDR2 are LNHDA and SQIVND (reference sequence). Remarks on this clone: Its target is unknown.

The clonotype comes from an adult in good health. The genes are TRBV19 and TRBJ1-5; TRBD1 aligns across 7 bases. Specimen: peripheral blood, collected on day 0 of AZD1222 vaccination. CDR3 sequence: CASSPHLTGLLSQHF. As DNA, the CDR3 is TGTGCCAGTAGTCCCCACCTGACAGGGCTTCTGTCCCAGCATTTT.